This T cell receptor (beta chain) was recovered during a study of cytomegalovirus exposure and HLA in healthy donors (dated by TCRdb to 2017 to 2019). In terms of the full investigation: An earlier analysis of roughly 570 of the donors reported under 300 Gb of sequence data and some 110 million unique TCR beta sequences obtained from 180 million or so T cells. About 280 gigabases of sequencing data and 91 million or so unique TCR sequences made up an early release that covered some 640 HLA-typed donors. Of the approximately 370 genotyped donors, 65% to 90% were placed in the genetic ancestry cluster associated with self-reported Caucasian donors. The aim of the study was to test whether cataloging public T cell receptors could identify signatures of past pathogen exposure. The study used immunosequencing to profile the T cell repertoires of hundreds of subjects and linked those repertoires to cytomegalovirus serostatus. A separate validation cohort of over a hundred different subjects was used in addition to the roughly 640-subject first cohort. High-throughput TCR immunosequencing, statistical association of individual TCRs with disease status, and machine learning were combined to predict cytomegalovirus infection status. A later analysis re-examined previously published TCR beta repertoires from roughly 720 donors and added high-resolution HLA genotyping to investigate patterns of TCR occurrence. Rather than drawing on any new phenotypic data, the later analysis identified candidate immune exposures from TCR beta sequences and the way those sequences occurred across donors. To decide whether each TCR beta V gene segment behaved as functional or pseudogenic, an earlier analysis of some 600 of the donors relied on high-throughput TCR beta sequencing. Alongside the repertoire data, information on donor age, sex, ethnicity and CMV serostatus was compiled. In a later genetic analysis, genome-wide SNP genotypes for about 65% of the 666 donors were used, and that subset was treated as a discovery cohort. Every discovery cohort repertoire had been produced on one sequencing platform. Both class I and class II loci were covered by HLA typing, at four-digit resolution. The number of typed donors differed by locus: roughly 629-630 for A, B, C, DRB1 and DQB1; some 500 for DQA1; around 610 for DPA1; and around 470 for DPB1. Because of strong linkage in the cohort, roughly 5 DR-DQ haplotypes were treated as single units for association and clustering. Across some 400 genotyped donors of the cohort, an average of about 240,000 unique TCR beta nucleotide sequences per donor were sequenced, and approximately 17% of those sequences were non-productive.

The library was generated by the immunoSEQ multiplex PCR assay. The multiplex PCR relied on a mix of 60 forward primers for TCR Vbeta segments and 13 reverse primers for TCR Jbeta segments. The CDR3 region of rearranged TCR beta genes was amplified from genomic DNA with a multiplex PCR assay. The Illumina HiSeq System was used to sequence the amplified TCR beta libraries as 87-base-pair reads. The authors processed their data as follows. Across the 640 or so repertoires, a later analysis counted roughly 77 million unique TCR beta chains, roughly 11 million of which were shared by at least two donors. Raw reads were error-corrected and collapsed into unique sequences by a nearest-neighbor algorithm in which closely related sequences were merged to remove PCR and sequencing errors. To assign V, D and J gene segments, CDR3 sequences were aligned to IMGT reference sequences. For a sequence to be retained, at least a six-nucleotide match to both a V gene segment and a J gene segment was required. Rearrangements were classified as productive when the CDR3 lacked stop codons and remained in frame with V and J, and all other rearrangements were classified as non-productive. Following IMGT convention, CDR3 was defined as the stretch from the second conserved V-encoded cysteine up to the conserved J-encoded phenylalanine. Sequences without an unambiguous match to a single V gene segment were excluded from the earlier analysis of almost 600 of the donors. In an earlier analysis of approximately 560 of the donors, a V segment was called functional when productive rearrangements were above 56.7%, and segregating when the standard deviation between donors exceeded 5%. A statistical classification framework was built for diagnosing cytomegalovirus status from the catalog of TCR beta chain sequences. In a later analysis, TCR nucleotide sequences were compared against IMGT/GENE-DB human TR gene sequences so that V and J genes could be assigned. In a later analysis, CDR3 sequences and most-parsimonious VDJ recombination scenarios were assigned using the TCRdist pipeline. In a later analysis, each TCR beta chain was defined by its CDR3 amino acid sequence together with its V-gene family, and reads without a unique V-gene family were excluded. As a way to deal with suspected cross-contamination and a sequencing artifact, a later analysis dropped 640 or so nucleotide sequences that were highly shared and had low generation probability. In a later analysis, a clonal expansion index was calculated for each public chain from normalized within-repertoire ranks of inferred template counts. A later analysis computed generation probabilities with a VDJ recombination model fitted to out-of-frame rearrangements, and checked the results against IGoR. A later analysis scored TCR-TCR, TCR-HLA and TCR-CMV co-occurrence with hypergeometric tests, applying a repertoire-size bias correction to TCR pairs. In a later analysis, false discovery rates were estimated by permuting HLA or CMV assignments 20 times. A later analysis grouped co-occurring TCRs with DBSCAN, adding TCRdist sequence similarity when clustering within HLA-allele-positive subsets. For co-occurrence clustering, repertoires with fewer than 30,000 or more than 120,000 public chains were excluded, along with a handful of repertoires with anomalous nucleotide sharing. This immuneACCESS table, as held by TCRdb, lists in-frame sequences with V and J called but not all clones. Of the missing ones, under half trace to an unresolved V gene in checked studies; the others have no known cause. That table is the source of V, J and clone size, and D and trimming were worked out from the DNA. Here the sample has fewer than 200,000 clones; around 76% occur a single time. Jointly, the top ten make up more than 1.3% of the sample.

Turning to this clone: Its cognate antigen has yet to be identified. No quality values exist for individual bases; no much larger clone is one base distant.

The cohort consisted of 670 or so healthy bone marrow donors. Cohort members were all nominally healthy when sampled, although unrecorded immune exposures were likely present. The donor tested CMV seropositive, placing the donor among the 250 to 350 seropositive members of the cohort. A peripheral blood sample was collected from each donor, and TCR beta sequencing was performed on peripheral blood mononuclear cells. Genomic DNA extraction from the blood cell samples was performed with the Qiagen DNeasy Blood Extraction Kit. There are 14 amino acids in the CDR3, from cysteine to phenylalanine inclusive. Only CDR3 DNA remains: 42 bases, in frame from the first base. CDR1 and CDR2, per the germline V gene, are MGHRA and YSYEKL. Relative to germline, V is missing 2 bases and J is missing 2 bases, with 3 bases of the junction outside any gene match. Overall results and qualifications from the work: This cohort had only TCR beta chains sequenced, and the lack of alpha or paired-chain data limited which features could be detected. A later analysis found that HLA-associated TCR beta chains were more clonally expanded and had lower generation probabilities than equally common non-associated chains. Specific HLA alleles were associated with 16,951 TCR beta sequences at a false discovery rate of 0.05 in a later analysis. Roughly uniform sequencing depth across donors was assumed in presence/absence analyses, although this assumption may not hold. Correlated functional status among segregating V segments might be attributable to linkage disequilibrium, but an unknown experimental factor could not be ruled out. Several of the top co-occurrence clusters appeared to be linked to parvovirus B19, influenza, CMV and Epstein-Barr virus, according to a later analysis. The only immune exposure information available for the cohort was CMV serostatus. In an earlier analysis of some 500 of the donors, most TCR beta V segments appeared in productive rearrangements about 87% or about 30% of the time, broadly matching IMGT annotations. The earlier analysis of approximately 540 of the donors excluded some 15 rarely observed V segments, including chromosome 9 orphons, because counts were too low. Assigning TCR associations to individual alleles was difficult when HLA alleles, especially DR and DQ, strongly co-occurred. An association between a missense DCLRE1C variant and V-gene and J-gene trimming of TCR beta chains was found in a later genetic analysis and replicated in an independent cohort. A further reported finding was that TCR beta sequences accurately predicted the HLA-A and HLA-B alleles for most subjects in the first cohort. The authors suggested that the approach could potentially be extended to other disease states and immunological phenotypes. According to a later genetic analysis, donors in an Asian-associated ancestry cluster had fewer N-insertions in productive TCRs than the approximately 670-donor mean. Because HLA typing was unavailable for some donors at each locus, only the typed subset was used in association tests. Some IMGT-functional V segments, including TRBV6-2 and TRBV6-3, could not be told apart with the 87-base-pair reads, so those segments were excluded. Most TCR sequences were observed very rarely across donors, whereas some public TCRs were present in many individuals. A cluster of highly shared sequence variants was judged likely to be a technical artifact of the sequencing pipeline. The study gave a list of under 200 TCR beta chains associated with cytomegalovirus. A later analysis found that most CMV-associated TCR beta chains appeared HLA-restricted, with HLA associations seemingly driven largely by CMV exposure. In a later analysis, TCR association rates were found to vary across HLA loci, with the most associated TCRs seen for DRB1 alleles and the fewest for HLA-C alleles. A few of the identified cytomegalovirus-associated TCR beta chains were confirmed in vitro to be specific for cytomegalovirus antigens. Cytomegalovirus status was reported to be diagnosed by the classifier with high specificity and sensitivity in both the original and validation cohorts.

The sample consisted of PBMCs. The receptor chain draws on TRBV4-1 and TRBJ2-7, with 7 bases matching TRBD1. The clonotype was recovered from a girl aged 5-17 years in good health and CMV-seropositive. The CDR3 protein sequence reads: CASSQRTGTYEQYF. In nucleotide form, the sequence is TGCGCCAGCAGCCAACGGACAGGAACCTACGAGCAGTACTTC.